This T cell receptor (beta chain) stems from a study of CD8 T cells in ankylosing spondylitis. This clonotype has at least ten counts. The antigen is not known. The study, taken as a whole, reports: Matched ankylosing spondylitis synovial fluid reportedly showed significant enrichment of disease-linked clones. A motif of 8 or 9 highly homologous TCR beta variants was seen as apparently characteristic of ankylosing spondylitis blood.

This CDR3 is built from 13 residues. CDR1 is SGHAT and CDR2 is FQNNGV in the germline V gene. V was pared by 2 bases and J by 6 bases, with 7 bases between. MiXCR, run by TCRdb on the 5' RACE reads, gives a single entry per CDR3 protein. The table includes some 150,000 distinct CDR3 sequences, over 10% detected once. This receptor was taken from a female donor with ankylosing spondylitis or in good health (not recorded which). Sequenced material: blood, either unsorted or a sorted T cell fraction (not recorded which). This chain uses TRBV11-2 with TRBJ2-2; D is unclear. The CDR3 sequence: CASSLRLAGELFF. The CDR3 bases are TGTGCCAGCAGCTTACGCCTCGCCGGGGAGCTGTTTTTT.